Here is one T cell receptor beta chain with its context. Antigen unknown. This was the immunoSEQ v3.0 assay at survey level. Here immunoSEQ multiplex PCR was the method, and the copy in TCRdb shows in-frame clones only, minus some. Counted here are about 25,000 clones, approximately 86% occurring once; the ten biggest clones make up under 5.5%. The CDR3 has 15 amino acids. The ends lost 4 bases at V and 3 bases at J; junction bases unmatched: 9. CDR1 SEHNR and CDR2 FQNEAQ come from the germline V gene (reference sequence). This entry comes from a study of long-term antiretroviral therapy in people with HIV. As for the study in general: The study's earliest collections predate the 2015 immediate-ART recommendation by about a decade. Overall study results and limits: There were no data on ART adherence, viral resistance or therapy changes, a gap that limits inferences about post-ART repertoire changes.

The sample consisted of unsorted PBMCs, taken about 4.3 years after starting antiretroviral therapy. The clonotype originates from a man between 25 and 39 years old with HIV. This chain links TRBV7-9 with TRBJ2-7; the match to TRBD2 covers 7 bases. The CDR3 reads CASSWDSSGNYEQYF. The CDR3 coding sequence is TGTGCCAGCAGCTGGGACTCTAGCGGTAACTACGAGCAGTACTTC.